Each of the 10 T cell receptor beta chains below was sequenced from the same sample in a study of human T cells and chemical hapten exposure. Using its own MiXCR run on the RACE reads, TCRdb lists one record per CDR3 protein. The table lists approximately 370,000 distinct CDR3 sequences, 4.5% to 7% of them singletons. The time point: pre-sensitization, week 0. The treatment here: therapeutic diphenylcyclopropenone sensitization with weekly scalp DPC. The source was whole blood, collected in connection with sensitization to the hapten diphenylcyclopropenone (DPC). These receptors were obtained from a young woman with alopecia areata. Some clones in this sample may be carry-over from other donors' samples.

The chain uses TRBV5-1 and TRBJ1-4, with a weak D call TRBD1 (6 bases). The CDR3 covers 17 residues. V lost 2 bases, J lost 0 bases, and 14 bases lay in between. CDR1 and CDR2 (germline): SGHRS, YFSETQ. CDR3: CASSFQGPPTTNEKLFF. The CDR3 nucleotides are TGCGCCAGCAGCTTCCAGGGGCCTCCCACAACTAATGAAAAACTGTTTTTT. The full variable domain, its missing parts supplied by reference TRBV5-1 and TRBJ1-4, is KAGVTQTPRYLIKTRGQQVTLSCSPISGHRSVSWYQQTPGQGLQFLFEYFSETQRNKGNFPGRFSGRQFSNSRSEMNVSTLELGDSALYLCASSFQGPPTTNEKLFFGSGTQLSVL.

The gene calls are TRBV7-9 and TRBJ2-6, with a tentative D call TRBD2 (6 bases). The CDR3 has 17 amino acids. V gave up 3 bases and J gave up 0 bases, with 12 bases separating them. Germline-derived CDR1 and CDR2 are SEHNR and FQNEAQ (reference sequence). In DNA form, the CDR3 reads TGTGCCAGCAGCTTTGGGGCGGGAAGCTCTGGGGCCAACGTCCTGACTTTC. Translating gives CASSFGAGSSGANVLTF.

The chain couples TRBV12-3 or TRBV12-4 to TRBJ2-3, with TRBD2 matching over 8 bases. CDR3 length: 13 amino acids. Unmatched junction bases numbered 6, after V lost 7 bases and J lost 6 bases. The CDR3 loop reads CASNEAGVDTQYF. The DNA for the CDR3 is TGTGCCAGCAACGAAGCGGGGGTGGATACGCAGTATTTT.

This clonotype has just one count. One end of the junction varies from germline; a read error may be responsible. The genes are TRBV29-1 and TRBJ1-2, with D possibly TRBD1 on 6 matching bases. Germline V gene sequence: CDR1 SQVTM, CDR2 ANQGSEA. The CDR3 extends over 13 amino acids. The DNA for the CDR3 is TGCAGCGTTGTGGCAGGGGCTAGCTATTGCTACACCTTC. This gives the protein CSVVAGASYCYTF.

There are a few counts of this clonotype. V is TRBV4-3 and J is TRBJ2-2; D is unresolved. Germline loops: CDR1 LGHNA, CDR2 YSLEER. V lost 0 bases and J lost 0, with 11 bases in between. The CDR3 extends over 17 amino acids. The CDR3 DNA sequence: TGCGCCAGCAGCCAAGATATCGGCGAAGCGAACACCGGGGAGCTGTTTTTT. Its translation is CASSQDIGEANTGELFF.

This sequence joins TRBV4-2 and TRBJ2-7; 8 bases are shared with TRBD2. V was pared by 0 bases and J by 0 bases, with 13 bases of the junction left unmatched. Germline V lookup: CDR1 LGHNA, CDR2 YNFKEQ. CDR3 size: 19 residues. Here the CDR3 reads CASSQDGGALVGSSYEQYF. The CDR3 nucleotides read TGTGCCAGCAGCCAAGACGGGGGGGCCTTAGTGGGGAGCTCCTACGAGCAGTACTTC.

This clonotype came up a few times. The V gene is TRBV6-6, the J gene TRBJ2-3; tentative D call: TRBD2 (6 bases). Per the germline V gene, CDR1 is MNHNY and CDR2 is SVGAGI (reference sequence). The V and J ends lost 6 bases and 4 bases respectively, with 11 bases between them. The CDR3 runs to 13 residues. The CDR3 spells CASSRLDADTQYF. CDR3 sequence (DNA): TGTGCCAGCAGCCGACTAGACGCAGATACGCAGTATTTT.

This clonotype has at least ten counts. V gene TRBV3-1 combines with J gene TRBJ2-7; no reliable D call. CDR3 size: 16 residues. CDR1 LGHDT and CDR2 YNNKEL come from the germline V gene (reference sequence). V lost 4 bases and J 2 bases, leaving 18 bases between the germline ends. The CDR3 nucleotides are TGTGCCAGCAGCCCCGGCGAAGGGCCATTCGCCTACGAGCAGTACTTC. Its protein is CASSPGEGPFAYEQYF.

Ten or more counts support this clonotype. The CDR3 here is CASSLGGTLGHTQYF. The DNA of the CDR3 is TGTGCCAGCAGCCTGGGGGGGACCTTGGGGCATACGCAGTATTTT. The chain employs TRBV7-6 and TRBJ2-3, with 7 bases matching TRBD2. Unmatched junction bases numbered 12, after V lost 5 bases and J lost 7 bases. In germline, CDR1 is SGHVS, CDR2 FNYEAQ. The CDR3 covers 15 residues.

The chain couples TRBV5-1 to TRBJ2-7, with unresolved D. Between the trimmed V and J ends, which lost 3 bases and 3 bases, there was a span of 16 bases. The germline gives CDR1 SGHRS, CDR2 YFSETQ. The CDR3 sequence is 15 residues long. The CDR3 nucleotides are TGCGCCAGCAGCTCGGTGGGCCAGTCTCTCTACGAGCAGTACTTC. Amino acids: CASSSVGQSLYEQYF.